This is a list of T cell receptor beta chains from one sample in a study of vaccination effects on CD4 cells after COVID-19. This table comes from immunoSEQ multiplex PCR, and its TCRdb copy is limited to in-frame clones, with some not included. In the table there are tens of thousands of clones, around 79% of which are singletons. No cognate antigen is known for these TCRs. The sample here was CD4+ T cells from PBMCs cultured with SARS-CoV-2 spike peptides, taken after COVID-19 vaccination. The receptors were sampled from a human donor who received a COVID-19 vaccine. Both conserved end residues are part of each CDR3. The order of the fields is clone size, D gene, J gene, V gene, CDR3 DNA, CDR3 protein. A D gene is named only where the DNA matches it firmly. Size is stated for part of the rows, as once, few or many counts, or as a class when the clone is expanded.

>NA|NA|TRBJ1-2|TRBV10-1
TGCGCCAGCAGTGAGTCCCCGGGAACAGGGACGTTTTATGGCTACACCTTC
CASSESPGTGTFYGYTF
>NA|NA|TRBJ1-2|TRBV29-1
TGCAGCGTAGGTGGACGTGCCTTC
CSVGGRAF
>once|NA|TRBJ2-7|TRBV14
TGTGCCAGCAGCCAAGGAGCGTACAGGGCCCTCTACGAGCAGTACTTC
CASSQGAYRALYEQYF
>NA|NA|TRBJ2-1|TRBV11-3
TGTGCCAGCAGCTTAGAATTATTCGACAGGACATTCATAAATGAGCAGTTCTTC
CASSLELFDRTFINEQFF
>NA|NA|TRBJ2-5|TRBV6-1
TGTGCCAGCAGTGAAAGTTACGTGGAGACCCAGTACTTC
CASSESYVETQYF
>NA|NA|TRBJ2-3|TRBV5-4
TGTGCCAGCAGAATGATAGGCGCAGATACGCAGTATTTT
CASRMIGADTQYF
>NA|TRBD1|TRBJ2-1|TRBV5-1
TGCGCCAGCAGACGTAGCCGGGACAGTGTCCACAATGAGCAGTTCTTC
CASRRSRDSVHNEQFF
>NA|TRBD1|TRBJ2-7|TRBV29-1
TGCAGCGTTGAAGATCTGAACGTCAGGGGGCACTACGAGCAGTACTTC
CSVEDLNVRGHYEQYF
>NA|TRBD2|TRBJ2-1|TRBV11-3
TGTGCCAGCAGCTTAGGCCTGCTAGCGGGGGGGCACAATGAGCAGTTCTTC
CASSLGLLAGGHNEQFF
>NA|NA|TRBJ2-2|TRBV9
TGTGCCAGCAGCGTAGGAACAGAAGCATACACCGGGGAGCTGTTTTTT
CASSVGTEAYTGELFF
>NA|TRBD1|TRBJ1-1|TRBV19
TGTGCCAGTATGGACAGGGGGCCAGGTGAAGCTTTCTTT
CASMDRGPGEAFF
>NA|NA|TRBJ2-6|TRBV7-9
TGTGCCAGCAGCTTAGGAGGGGTACTAATATCTGGGGCCAACGTCCTGACTTTC
CASSLGGVLISGANVLTF
>NA|NA|TRBJ1-1|TRBV18
TGTGCCAGCTCACCACTTGCAGAGAACACTGAAGCTTTCTTT
CASSPLAENTEAFF
>NA|TRBD1|TRBJ2-1|TRBV5-8
TGTGCCAGCAGCAGGGGACAGGGGTCCCGAAACTACAATGAGCAGTTCTTC
CASSRGQGSRNYNEQFF
>NA|NA|TRBJ2-7|TRBV6-6
TGTGCCAGCAGTTACACTGACCACTACGAGCAGTACTTC
CASSYTDHYEQYF
>NA|NA|TRBJ2-7|TRBV7-9
TGTGCCAGCAGCCCAGGTGCAGACTACGAGCAGTACTTC
CASSPGADYEQYF
>NA|TRBD2|TRBJ2-7|TRBV19
TGTGCCAGTCGTCAGACCTGGGTAGCGGGAGGGTCTGAGCAGTACTTC
CASRQTWVAGGSEQYF
>NA|TRBD2|TRBJ2-3|TRBV27
TGTGCCAGCAGTCCCTCTAGCGGCCAACGCACAGATACGCAGTATTTT
CASSPSSGQRTDTQYF
>NA|NA|TRBJ2-7|TRBV10-2
TGCGCCAGCAGTGTCTCAGGACCCTACGAGCAGTACTTC
CASSVSGPYEQYF
>once|NA|TRBJ1-4|TRBV5-1
TGCGCCAGCAGCTTGACCTCGAGTCCGGAGGAGATAGTTAATGAAAAACTGTTTTTT
CASSLTSSPEEIVNEKLFF
>NA|NA|TRBJ2-7|TRBV2
TGTGCCAGCAGCGTGGATAGTCGCGAGCAGTACTTC
CASSVDSREQYF
>NA|NA|TRBJ1-6|TRBV5-1
TGCGCCAGCAGCATACTAAGCGAGACGGGTTCACCCCTCCACTTT
CASSILSETGSPLHF
>NA|NA|TRBJ1-4|TRBV6-5
TGTGCCAGTAGGCGAGCAGCAACTAATGAAAAACTGTTTTTT
CASRRAATNEKLFF
>NA|NA|TRBJ2-7|TRBV4-2
TGTGCCAGCAGCCAAGGGGTAACGGCCCTCGAGCAGTACTTC
CASSQGVTALEQYF
>NA|TRBD1|TRBJ1-2|TRBV7-6
TGTGCCAGCAGCTTAGGACAGGGAGGGAACTATGGCTACACCTTC
CASSLGQGGNYGYTF
>NA|NA|TRBJ2-6|TRBV5-1
TGCGCCAGCAGCTTGGAGCACTCTGGGGCCAACGTCCTGACTTTC
CASSLEHSGANVLTF
>NA|TRBD2|TRBJ2-1|TRBV7-7
TGTGCCAGCAGCCTACGACTAGCGGGAAGCAATGAGCAGTTCTTC
CASSLRLAGSNEQFF
>NA|TRBD1|TRBJ1-5|TRBV2
TGTGCCAGCAGTGAAATGACAGGGGGTTCTCGGCCCCAGCATTTT
CASSEMTGGSRPQHF
>NA|NA|TRBJ2-2|TRBV21-1
TGTGCCAGCAGCAAAAGCGGGAGGGCCACCGGGGAGCTGTTTTTT
CASSKSGRATGELFF
>few|NA|TRBJ1-5|TRBV10-2
TGCGCCAGCAGTGCGGCCGGAGGGGGGCCCCAGCATTTT
CASSAAGGGPQHF
>NA|NA|TRBJ1-1|TRBV6-1
TGTGCCAGCAGTGAGGGGGAGCACACTGAAGCTTTCTTT
CASSEGEHTEAFF
>NA|TRBD1|TRBJ1-1|TRBV3-1/TRBV3-2
TGTGCCAGCAGCCAAGCTCCGGCGGGGGACAGGAACACTGAAGCTTTCTTT
CASSQAPAGDRNTEAFF
>few|NA|TRBJ1-3|TRBV11-2
TGTGCCAGCAGCCGAGGCAGCTCTGGAAACACCATATATTTT
CASSRGSSGNTIYF
>NA|TRBD1|TRBJ1-1|TRBV10-1
TGCGCCAGCAGGGCCGGGACAGGGAACACTGAAGCTTTCTTT
CASRAGTGNTEAFF
>NA|NA|TRBJ2-7|TRBV14
TGTGCCAGCAGCCAAGAGGGGCCCGCCTACGAGCAGTACTTC
CASSQEGPAYEQYF
>few|TRBD2|TRBJ2-3|TRBV7-7
TGTGCCAGCAGCCCTGGACTAGCGAACACAGATACGCAGTATTTT
CASSPGLANTDTQYF
>NA|TRBD2|TRBJ2-2|TRBV6-4
TGTGCCAGCACCCCCCTAGCGGGAACCGGGGAGCTGTTTTTT
CASTPLAGTGELFF
>NA|NA|TRBJ2-2|TRBV5-1
TGCGCCAGCAGCTTGGTAGGGCAGCCGAACACCGGGGAGCTGTTTTTT
CASSLVGQPNTGELFF
>NA|NA|TRBJ1-2|TRBV7-9
TGTGCCAGCAGCCGACTGGACAGAACTAACTATGGCTACACCTTC
CASSRLDRTNYGYTF
>NA|NA|TRBJ2-1|TRBV28
TGTGCCAGCAGTAGGACAGCTAATGAGCAGTTCTTC
CASSRTANEQFF
>NA|TRBD2|TRBJ2-2|TRBV5-1
TGCGCCAGCAGCTTGGCCGGGACTACATCGAACACCGGGGAGCTGTTTTTT
CASSLAGTTSNTGELFF
>NA|NA|TRBJ2-1|TRBV7-2
TGTGCCAGCAGCTTAAAAGGGGGGGGCAATGAGCAGTTCTTC
CASSLKGGGNEQFF
>NA|NA|TRBJ2-3|TRBV5-1
TGCGCCAGCAGCTTGCGCTCCCTGGTAGATACGCAGTATTTT
CASSLRSLVDTQYF